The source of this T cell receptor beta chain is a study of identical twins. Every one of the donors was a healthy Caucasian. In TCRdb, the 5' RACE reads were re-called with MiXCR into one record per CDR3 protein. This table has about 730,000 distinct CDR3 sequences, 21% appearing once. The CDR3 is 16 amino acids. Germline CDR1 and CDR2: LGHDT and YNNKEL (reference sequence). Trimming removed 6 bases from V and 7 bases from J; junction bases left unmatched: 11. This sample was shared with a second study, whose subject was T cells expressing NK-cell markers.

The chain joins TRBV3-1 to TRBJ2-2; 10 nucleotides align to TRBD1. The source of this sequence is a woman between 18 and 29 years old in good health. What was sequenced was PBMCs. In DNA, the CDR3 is TGTGCCAGCAGTCCGGAAAGGGGACAGGGGATCGGGGAGCTGTTTTTT. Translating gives CASSPERGQGIGELFF.